This passage covers 9 T cell receptor beta chains from one sample sequenced in a study of T cells in localized non-small cell lung cancer. Assay: immunoSEQ multiplex PCR; the TCRdb copy retains only in-frame clones and omits some. The sample has 75,000 to 90,000 clones, about 83% seen once. This material consisted of peripheral blood, taken before any cancer treatment. These TCRs come from a man between 40 and 69 years old with stage I lung adenocarcinoma.

The chain uses TRBV6-5 and TRBJ2-3, with D tentatively TRBD1 (6 bases). The germline gives CDR1 MNHEY, CDR2 SVGAGI. V lost 6 bases, J lost 0 bases, and 13 bases lay in between. This CDR3 comprises 15 residues. For the CDR3, the DNA is TGTGCCAGCAGGGAACAGGGTATTAGCACAGATACGCAGTATTTT. Its translation: CASREQGISTDTQYF.

This clone was recorded a few times. The J gene is TRBJ2-1, the V gene TRBV28, with 12 bases aligning to TRBD1. Germline V gives CDR1 MDHEN, CDR2 SYDVKM. With 2 bases clipped from V and 10 bases from J, the junction kept 9 bases outside the gene matches. The CDR3 totals 16 residues. The CDR3 reads CASSLAGTGGLDEQFF. DNA for the CDR3: TGTGCCAGCAGTTTAGCTGGGACAGGGGGCTTGGACGAGCAGTTCTTC.

The chain has TRBV6-5 and TRBJ1-1; TRBD1 agrees at 7 bases. CDR1 MNHEY and CDR2 SVGAGI come from the germline V gene. The length of the CDR3 is 13 residues. Unmatched junction bases numbered 6, after V lost 8 bases and J lost 3 bases. The DNA of the CDR3 is TGTGCCAGCGTGATGACAGGGCACACTGAAGCTTTCTTT. Amino acid sequence: CASVMTGHTEAFF.

The chain has TRBV5-6 and TRBJ1-3; TRBD1 is a possible D gene (5 bases). This CDR3 spans 14 amino acids. V was trimmed by 0 bases and J by 5 bases, leaving 9 bases between them. Per the germline V gene, CDR1 is SGHDT and CDR2 is YYEEEE. The chain's CDR3 is CASSLVSGRNTIYF. CDR3 nucleotides: TGTGCCAGCAGCTTGGTGTCAGGGAGAAACACCATATATTTT.

V gene TRBV9 combines with J gene TRBJ2-2; the match to TRBD2 covers 9 bases. The ends lost 3 bases at V and 4 bases at J; junction bases unmatched: 4. In germline, CDR1 is SGDLS, CDR2 YYNGEE. There are 15 residues in the CDR3. The CDR3: CASSGLTSGTGELFF. Written as DNA, the CDR3 is TGTGCCAGCAGCGGTTTGACTAGCGGCACCGGGGAGCTGTTTTTT.

The chain uses TRBV4-1 and TRBJ2-5; 7 bases are shared with TRBD2. The V gene end was trimmed by 0 bases and the J gene end by 5 bases; junction bases not matched to a gene: 24. CDR3 length: 21 residues. CDR1 MGHRA and CDR2 YSYEKL come from the germline V gene. The CDR3 is CASSQEPALGGMRGPGETQYF. As DNA, the CDR3 is TGCGCCAGCAGCCAAGAACCCGCTCTGGGGGGGATGAGGGGTCCCGGGGAGACCCAGTACTTC.

This rearrangement joins TRBV6-5 to TRBJ1-1; perhaps TRBD1 as D (5 bases). The CDR3 covers 12 residues. CDR1 is MNHEY and CDR2 is SVGAGI in the germline V gene. The V gene lost 5 bases and the J gene lost 3 bases, with 7 bases spanning the gap. The CDR3 sequence is CASSKQDTEAFF. The CDR3 DNA is TGTGCCAGCAGTAAACAGGACACTGAAGCTTTCTTT.

The chain is built from TRBV15 and TRBJ1-3; D call uncertain. The CDR3 is 13 amino acids. CDR1 is LNHNV and CDR2 is YYDKDF in the germline V gene (reference sequence). Trimming removed 0 bases from V and 4 bases from J, with 4 bases in between. The CDR3 reads CATSREPGNTIYF. In nucleotides, the CDR3 is TGTGCCACCAGCAGAGAGCCCGGAAACACCATATATTTT.

Of note for this clone: One end of the junction varies from germline; a read error may be responsible. The V gene is TRBV10-2, the J gene TRBJ2-5; 7 bases fit TRBD2. The CDR3 has 12 amino acids. Germline V CDR1 and CDR2: WSHSY, SAAADI. CDR3 in amino acids: CASRDYQEAQYF. The CDR3 DNA follows: TGCGCCAGCCGGGACTATCAAGAGGCCCAGTACTTC.